This T cell receptor beta chain was identified in a study of blood T cell repertoires in COVID-19 (dated by TCRdb to about 2020). For the wider study: Collaborator samples came from the United States, Italy and Spain and covered acute and convalescent phases of COVID-19. The prospective study material was composed of cDNA or gDNA derived from T cells, B-cell-depleted T cells, or PBMCs. Samples were obtained from the ongoing ImmuneRACE study (first 160 participants) and from some 1,300 subjects provided by 6 global collaborators. The repertoires were released in a freely available public database intended as a resource for research on the immune response to SARS-CoV-2. Where available, HLA class I and class II types were obtained from metadata supplied by the sample provider rather than from assay-based typing. Deeply sampled blood TCRbeta repertoires from subjects exposed to, actively infected with, or recovered from COVID-19 were included in the dataset. Nearly every sample came with metadata listing a de-identified subject ID, COVID-19 status, age in years and sex.

TCRbeta CDR3 regions were amplified from genomic DNA by means of the immunoSEQ Assay, a bias-controlled multiplex PCR. As for how the authors treated the data: Within the assay, amplification of reference gene primers was used to estimate how many nucleated cells each sample contained. To quantify the absolute abundance of each unique TCRbeta CDR3 rearrangement, sequence reads were collapsed and filtered. For each sample, productive Simpson clonality was calculated as the square root of Simpson's diversity index over productive rearrangements. Sourced from immuneACCESS, this table was stored by TCRdb with only in-frame sequences that have V and J called. A share of the clones is absent; for the studies checked, an unresolved V gene accounts for under half, and the remainder has no known explanation. V and J calls and clone size are copied from that table; D and trimming were computed from the DNA. The sample table records approximately 670,000 clones; around 90% of these occur just once. Together, the top ten hold more than 0.25% of the sample.

V is cut back by 1 base and J by 3 bases, with 4 bases in the junction unmatched. The germline V gene provides CDR1 SGHTA and CDR2 FQGTGA. The CDR3 holds 15 amino acids from the cysteine to the phenylalanine. Of the read, only the CDR3 DNA is kept; its 45 bases are in frame from base 1. Collaborating institutions collected whole blood in K2EDTA tubes following their own protocols. For TCRbeta analysis, collaborators shipped samples as frozen whole blood, isolated PBMCs, or DNA extracted from either of those sample types. In the case of this clone: Its antigen is unknown. Per-nucleotide qualities are absent, and no much larger clonotype sits a single base away.

The investigation overall reported the following: Clinical and demographic metadata were provided uncurated, with the amount varying by source and participant.

This receptor chain uses TRBV7-3 and TRBJ2-7; 9 bases in between match TRBD1. Input material: peripheral blood. This TCR derives from a woman younger than 35 with acute or convalescent COVID-19. The nucleotides are TGTGCCAGCAGCTTAAAGACAGGGGGAAACTACGAGCAGTACTTC. This translates into CASSLKTGGNYEQYF.